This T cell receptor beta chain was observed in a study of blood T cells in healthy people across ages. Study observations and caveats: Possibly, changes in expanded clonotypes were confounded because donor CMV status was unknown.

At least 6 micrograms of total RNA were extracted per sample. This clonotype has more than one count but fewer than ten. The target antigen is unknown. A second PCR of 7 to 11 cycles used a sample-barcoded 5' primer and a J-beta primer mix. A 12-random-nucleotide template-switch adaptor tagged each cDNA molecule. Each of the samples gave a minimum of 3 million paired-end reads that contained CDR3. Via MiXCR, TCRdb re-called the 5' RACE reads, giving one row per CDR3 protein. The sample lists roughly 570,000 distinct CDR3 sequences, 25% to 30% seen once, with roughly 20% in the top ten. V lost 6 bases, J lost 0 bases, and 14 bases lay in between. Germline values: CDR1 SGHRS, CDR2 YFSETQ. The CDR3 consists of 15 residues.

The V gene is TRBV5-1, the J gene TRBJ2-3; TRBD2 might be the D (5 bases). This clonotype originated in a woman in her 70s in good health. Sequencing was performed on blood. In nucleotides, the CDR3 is TGCGCCAGCAACTACCGAGGGCAGAGCACAGATACGCAGTATTTT. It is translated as CASNYRGQSTDTQYF.